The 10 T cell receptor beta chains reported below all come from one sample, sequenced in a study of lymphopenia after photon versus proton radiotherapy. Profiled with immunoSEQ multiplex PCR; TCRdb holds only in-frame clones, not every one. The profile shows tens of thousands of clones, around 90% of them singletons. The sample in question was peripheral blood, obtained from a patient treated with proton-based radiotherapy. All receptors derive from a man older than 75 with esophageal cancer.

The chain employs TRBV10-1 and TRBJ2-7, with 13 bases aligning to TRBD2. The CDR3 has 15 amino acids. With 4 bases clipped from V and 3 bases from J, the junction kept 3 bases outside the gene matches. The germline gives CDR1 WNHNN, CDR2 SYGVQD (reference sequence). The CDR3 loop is CASSVGLAGSYEQYF. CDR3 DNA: TGCGCCAGCAGTGTGGGACTAGCGGGAAGCTACGAGCAGTACTTC.

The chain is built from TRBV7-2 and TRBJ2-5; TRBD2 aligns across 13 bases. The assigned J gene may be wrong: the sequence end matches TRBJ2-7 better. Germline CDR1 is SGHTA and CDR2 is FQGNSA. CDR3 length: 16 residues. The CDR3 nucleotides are TGTGCCAGCAGCCCGCGGACTAGCGGGGGTTTCTACGAGCAGTACTTC. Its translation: CASSPRTSGGFYEQYF.

The CDR3 bases are TGTGCCAGCAGCGTACGAGGGGACATCACAGATACGCAGTATTTT. Its protein product is CASSVRGDITDTQYF. The chain has TRBV9 and TRBJ2-3, with a tentative D call TRBD1 (6 bases). The V end was cut by 1 base, the J end by 2 bases, with 11 bases between. CDR3 length: 15 amino acids. Germline V gives CDR1 SGDLS, CDR2 YYNGEE.

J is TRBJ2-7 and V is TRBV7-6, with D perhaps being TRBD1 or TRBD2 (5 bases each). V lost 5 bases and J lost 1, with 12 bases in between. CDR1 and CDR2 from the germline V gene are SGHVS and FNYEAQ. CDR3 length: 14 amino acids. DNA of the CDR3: TGTGCCAGCAGCGCATGGGACCGATCCTACGAGCAGTACTTC. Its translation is CASSAWDRSYEQYF.

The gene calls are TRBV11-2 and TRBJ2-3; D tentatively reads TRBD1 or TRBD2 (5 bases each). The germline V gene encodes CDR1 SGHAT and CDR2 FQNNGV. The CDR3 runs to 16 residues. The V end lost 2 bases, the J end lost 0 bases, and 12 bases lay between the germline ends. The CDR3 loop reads CASSLPRDGSTDTQYF. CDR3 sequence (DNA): TGTGCCAGCAGCTTACCCCGGGACGGTAGCACAGATACGCAGTATTTT.

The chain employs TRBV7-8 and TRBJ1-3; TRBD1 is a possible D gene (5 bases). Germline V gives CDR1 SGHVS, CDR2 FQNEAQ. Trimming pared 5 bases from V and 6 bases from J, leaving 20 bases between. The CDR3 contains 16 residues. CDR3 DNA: TGTGCCAGCAGCGCCACCCTTCGGGGGATATTAAACACCATATATTTT. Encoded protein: CASSATLRGILNTIYF. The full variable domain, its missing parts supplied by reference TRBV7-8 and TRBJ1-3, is GAGVSQSPRYKVAKRGQDVALRCDPISGHVSLFWYQQALGQGPEFLTYFQNEAQLDKSGLPSDRFFAERPEGSVSTLKIQRTQQEDSAVYLCASSATLRGILNTIYFGEGSWLTVV.

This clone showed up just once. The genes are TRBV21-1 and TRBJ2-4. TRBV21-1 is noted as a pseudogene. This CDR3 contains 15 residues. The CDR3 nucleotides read TGTGCCAGCAGCCCCCGCTTGCATACCAAAAACATTCAGTACTTC. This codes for CASSPRLHTKNIQYF.

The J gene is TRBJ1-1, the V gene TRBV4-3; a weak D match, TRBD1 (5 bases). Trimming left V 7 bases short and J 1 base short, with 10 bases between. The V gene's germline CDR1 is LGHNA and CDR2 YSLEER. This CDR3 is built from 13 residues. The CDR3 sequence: CASIWDANTEAFF. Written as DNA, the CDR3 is TGCGCCAGCATTTGGGACGCGAACACTGAAGCTTTCTTT.

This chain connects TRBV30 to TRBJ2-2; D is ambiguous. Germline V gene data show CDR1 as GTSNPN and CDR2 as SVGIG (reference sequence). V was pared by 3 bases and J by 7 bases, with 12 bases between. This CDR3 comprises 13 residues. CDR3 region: CAWSPFQIGELFF. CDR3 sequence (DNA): TGTGCCTGGAGCCCTTTTCAGATCGGGGAGCTGTTTTTT.

CDR3: CASSGTGQNYGYTF. The CDR3 nucleotides are TGTGCCAGCAGCGGGACAGGGCAAAACTATGGCTACACCTTC. This chain links TRBV28 with TRBJ1-2, with 9 positions matching TRBD1. V was pared by 6 bases and J by 2 bases, with 4 bases of the junction left unmatched. The CDR3 sequence is 14 residues long. CDR1 and CDR2 (germline): MDHEN, SYDVKM.